The T cell receptor (beta chain) described here comes from a study of shared clonotypes between healthy human individuals. Naive CD8 cells, CD45RO-negative and positively selected for CCR7, excluded terminally differentiated effector memory CD45RA+ cells. Some clones are missing from TCRdb's copy, which holds only in-frame ones; the method was immunoSEQ multiplex PCR. The table lists roughly 1,800,000 clones, around 96% of them singletons. CDR1 and CDR2 (germline): SGHRS, YFSETQ. Trimming left V 0 bases short and J 1 base short, with 8 bases between. The CDR3 runs 15 residues. Material: naive CD8+ T cells sorted from blood. The receptor's source is a man between 18 and 29 years old in good health. The rearrangement links TRBV5-1 to TRBJ2-1; no clear D gene. CDR3 residues: CASSLGTVSYNEQFF. CDR3 DNA: TGCGCCAGCAGCTTGGGTACAGTGTCCTACAATGAGCAGTTCTTC.